This T cell receptor beta chain was obtained from a study of blood T cell repertoires in COVID-19. For the study at large: Samples taken during acute and convalescent COVID-19 were collected in the United States, Italy and Spain. Nucleic acid was either cDNA or gDNA, and it came from T cells, B-cell-depleted T cells, or PBMCs.

Trimming shortened V by 5 bases and J by 0 bases, and 7 bases separated the two germline ends. The CDR3 runs to 13 residues. Germline CDR1 reads SEHNR; CDR2 reads FQNEAQ (reference sequence). Under the authors' procedure: Reference gene primer amplification yielded estimated nucleated cell counts. Clones were sequenced by immunoSEQ multiplex PCR, and TCRdb holds only the in-frame ones, with some missing. The D gene and trimming were derived from the DNA, and the V and J assignments and clone size from that table. The sample has 90,000 to 100,000 clones, about 81% seen once. This TCR was recovered from a man older than 75 with acute or convalescent COVID-19. Sequences were obtained from peripheral blood. The rearrangement joins TRBV7-9 to TRBJ1-1; unclear D gene. The CDR3 region is CASSPSLNTEAFF. CDR3 DNA: TGTGCCAGCAGCCCCTCTTTGAACACTGAAGCTTTCTTT.